This passage covers 32 T cell receptor beta chains from one sample sequenced in a study of OX40 agonist ivuxolimab in advanced cancers. Sequencing was performed with immunoSEQ multiplex PCR; in TCRdb, only in-frame clones are kept and a portion is missing. Among about 38,000 clones listed, around four fifths were seen once. The sequencing here drew on CD4+ or CD8+ T cells sorted from blood, taken in a trial of the OX40 agonist ivuxolimab. The source of these receptors is an adult with an advanced solid tumor such as melanoma, head and neck, liver or kidney cancer.

The chain is built from TRBV6-5 and TRBJ1-6; TRBD1 is a possible D gene (6 bases). CDR3 size: 13 residues. Per germline, CDR1 MNHEY and CDR2 SVGAGI. Trimming removed 7 bases from V and 7 bases from J, with 11 bases in between. The CDR3 DNA reads TGTGCCAGCAACGGGGGGCTAAATTCACCCCTCCACTTT. As protein: CASNGGLNSPLHF.

The chain is built from TRBV4-2 and TRBJ2-3, with unresolved D. CDR1 and CDR2 from the germline V gene are LGHNA and YNFKEQ. Deletions cut 0 bases from V and 4 bases from J, with 11 bases between. The CDR3 runs to 15 residues. CDR3 sequence reads: CASSQDPSRADTQYF. DNA of the CDR3: TGTGCCAGCAGCCAAGATCCTAGTAGAGCAGATACGCAGTATTTT.

This CDR3 reads CASRIDRDTEAFF. CDR3 DNA sequence: TGTGCCAGCCGCATAGACAGGGACACTGAAGCTTTCTTT. V is TRBV6-5 and J is TRBJ1-1; the match to TRBD1 covers 7 bases. Unmatched junction bases numbered 6, after V lost 8 bases and J lost 3 bases. Germline V CDR1 and CDR2: MNHEY, SVGAGI. The CDR3 is 13 amino acids.

This sequence joins TRBV7-9 and TRBJ2-1; TRBD2 is a possible D gene (5 bases). Germline CDR1 reads SEHNR; CDR2 reads FQNEAQ (reference sequence). V lost 7 bases, J lost 10 bases, and 11 bases lay in between. The CDR3 covers 11 residues. CDR3 loop: CASNPAEEQFF. CDR3 nucleotides: TGTGCCAGCAACCCAGCGGAGGAGCAGTTCTTC.

This clone has only a few counts. V usage is TRBV5-1 and J usage is TRBJ2-7; 11 bases align to TRBD1. This CDR3 contains 15 residues. Trimming cost V 0 bases and J 5 bases; bases outside gene matches: 4. From germline, CDR1 is SGHRS and CDR2 YFSETQ. CDR3: CASSLAGGQGDEQYF. Written as DNA, the CDR3 is TGCGCCAGCAGCTTGGCCGGGGGACAGGGGGACGAGCAGTACTTC.

The chain is built from TRBV4-1 and TRBJ2-7; 9 bases align to TRBD2. CDR1 is MGHRA and CDR2 is YSYEKL in the germline V gene. V was pared by 9 bases and J by 5 bases, with 8 bases of the junction left unmatched. The CDR3 contains 13 residues. The CDR3 is CASSLAGGNEQYF. For the CDR3, the DNA is TGCGCCAGTTCCCTTGCGGGGGGGAACGAGCAGTACTTC.

J is TRBJ1-3 and V is TRBV30, with D uncertain. Trimming took 0 bases from V and 7 from J, leaving 13 bases between them. Looked up from germline, CDR1 is GTSNPN and CDR2 is SVGIG (reference sequence). The CDR3 totals 14 residues. As DNA, the CDR3 is TGTGCCTGGAGTGTAAACAGTCTTGGGAACACCATATATTTT. Amino acid sequence: CAWSVNSLGNTIYF.

The chain employs TRBV30 and TRBJ1-3; tentative D call: TRBD1 (6 bases). The CDR3 is made up of 13 amino acids. Germline CDR1 and CDR2: GTSNPN and SVGIG (reference sequence). With 4 bases removed from V and 9 bases from J, the gap between germline ends came to 16 bases. The CDR3 sequence is CAWTPQGVGTIYF. DNA of the CDR3: TGTGCCTGGACTCCACAGGGCGTCGGCACCATATATTTT.

The genes are TRBV11-3 and TRBJ2-3; D is uncertain. CDR3 length equals 13 residues. Trimming pared 1 base from V and 9 bases from J, leaving 11 bases between. Germline V gene sequence: CDR1 SGHNT, CDR2 YENEEA. CDR3 region: CASSLGPKYTQYF. Here the CDR3 DNA reads TGTGCCAGCAGCTTAGGCCCAAAGTACACGCAGTATTTT.

This clone was found a few times. The V gene is TRBV9, the J gene TRBJ1-5; weak D call: TRBD1 (6 bases). V gave up 0 bases and J gave up 12 bases, with 13 bases separating them. This CDR3 comprises 13 residues. The germline gives CDR1 SGDLS, CDR2 YYNGEE. CDR3 DNA sequence: TGTGCCAGCAGCGTAGAGGAGGACAGTGACCAGCATTTT. Translated: CASSVEEDSDQHF.

The chain is built from TRBV20-1 and TRBJ2-7; D remains ambiguous. This CDR3 contains 11 residues. Germline lookup yields CDR1 DFQATT and CDR2 SNEGSKA (reference sequence). With 1 base removed from V and 2 bases from J, the gap between germline ends came to 3 bases. The CDR3 region has the DNA TGCAGTGCTAGAGTGACCTACGAGCAGTACTTC. This gives the protein CSARVTYEQYF.

The chain combines TRBV6-5 with TRBJ2-2; TRBD1 aligns across 7 bases. J was trimmed by 4 bases and V by 6 bases; bases with no gene match: 8. Germline CDR1 MNHEY, CDR2 SVGAGI. The CDR3 runs 15 residues. CDR3 amino acids: CASSMGTDATGELFF. CDR3 bases: TGTGCCAGCAGCATGGGGACAGATGCCACCGGGGAGCTGTTTTTT.

The genes are TRBV2 and TRBJ1-2, with D perhaps matching TRBD1 (6 bases). V dropped 7 bases and J dropped 0 bases, with 15 bases sitting between them. The germline CDR1 and CDR2 sequences are SNHLY and FYNNEI. This CDR3 contains 15 residues. CDR3: CASKQGQKANYGYTF. CDR3 bases: TGTGCCAGCAAACAAGGACAGAAAGCTAACTATGGCTACACCTTC.

This chain's CDR3 is CASSIVTNYGYTF. CDR3 DNA: TGTGCCAGTAGTATAGTAACTAACTATGGCTACACCTTC. This chain connects TRBV19 to TRBJ1-2; D ambiguous. Trimming removed 1 base from V and 0 bases from J, with 3 bases in between. The germline CDR1 and CDR2 sequences are LNHDA and SQIVND (reference sequence). CDR3 length: 13 amino acids.

V usage is TRBV14 and J usage is TRBJ1-4; the D is unclear. Germline V gene sequence: CDR1 SGHDN, CDR2 FVKESK. The V end was cut by 4 bases, the J end by 0 bases, with 24 bases between. The CDR3 extends over 20 amino acids. In DNA, the CDR3 is TGTGCCAGCAGCCCTGACTTGGGGTCACAATCAAACCCAACTAATGAAAAACTGTTTTTT. As protein: CASSPDLGSQSNPTNEKLFF.

This clone was detected only a few times. The chain has TRBV11-1 and TRBJ2-1; 8 bases are a match to TRBD1. Germline CDR1 reads SGHAT; CDR2 reads FQDESV (reference sequence). The V segment lost 5 bases and the J segment 6 bases; nucleotides outside the gene matches: 3. This CDR3 has 13 residues. The DNA of the CDR3 is TGTGCCAGCAGCCGGCAGGGGGCCAATGAGCAGTTCTTC. The encoded protein is CASSRQGANEQFF.

This chain joins TRBV28 and TRBJ2-7; D call uncertain. This CDR3 has 14 amino acids. V was shortened by 0 bases and J by 3 bases, with 9 bases between the two germline ends. Germline CDR1 and CDR2: MDHEN and SYDVKM. CDR3 nucleotide sequence: TGTGCCAGCAGTTTATGGGCCGGGCACTACGAGCAGTACTTC. Its protein product is CASSLWAGHYEQYF.

This chain connects TRBV9 to TRBJ1-6, with a tentative D call TRBD1 (5 bases). The CDR3 length is 14 residues. Germline assignment: CDR1 SGDLS and CDR2 YYNGEE. The V end lost 3 bases, the J end lost 6 bases, and 10 bases lay between the germline ends. The chain's CDR3 is CASSADTTNSPLHF. CDR3 coding DNA: TGTGCCAGCAGCGCGGACACGACTAATTCACCCCTCCACTTT.

The gene calls are TRBV11-1 and TRBJ2-7; 7 nucleotides match TRBD2. With V trimmed by 1 base and J by 0 bases, 6 bases remained unmatched. The CDR3 has 16 amino acids. Germline V gene sequence: CDR1 SGHAT, CDR2 FQDESV (reference sequence). Written as DNA, the CDR3 is TGTGCCAGCAGCTTAGAGGGAGGCGGGGGCTCCTACGAGCAGTACTTC. It codes for CASSLEGGGGSYEQYF.

J is TRBJ1-3 and V is TRBV9; D gene uncertain. Germline-derived CDR1 and CDR2 are SGDLS and YYNGEE. Trimming shortened V by 1 base and J by 0 bases, and 8 bases separated the two germline ends. The CDR3 totals 15 residues. CDR3 region: CASSVSGNSGNTIYF. In DNA form, the CDR3 reads TGTGCCAGCAGCGTAAGCGGGAACTCTGGAAACACCATATATTTT.

J is TRBJ1-2 and V is TRBV30; TRBD1 matches 9 bases. CDR1 and CDR2 from the germline V gene are GTSNPN and SVGIG (reference sequence). V was pared by 0 bases and J by 8 bases, with 7 bases of the junction left unmatched. The length of the CDR3 is 14 residues. The CDR3 DNA reads as TGTGCCTGGAGTGTCGAACGACAGGGGGGCGGCTACACCTTC. Amino acids: CAWSVERQGGGYTF.

This clone has more than one count but fewer than ten. The chain joins TRBV19 to TRBJ2-5; unclear D gene. Trimming shortened V by 8 bases and J by 4 bases, and 20 bases separated the two germline ends. This CDR3 has 15 residues. Per the germline V gene, CDR1 is LNHDA and CDR2 is SQIVND (reference sequence). The CDR3 DNA sequence: TGTGCCAGTCGCGCCGCTCGGTCCCCTATAGAGACCCAGTACTTC. Translation gives CASRAARSPIETQYF.

This chain joins TRBV7-8 and TRBJ1-1; 7 nucleotides align to TRBD1. Germline loops: CDR1 SGHVS, CDR2 FQNEAQ. CDR3 length: 16 amino acids. The trim removed 4 bases at V and 0 bases at J, leaving 8 bases unmatched. CDR3 nucleotides: TGTGCCAGCAGCTATTTCAACAGGGGCATGAACACTGAAGCTTTCTTT. Its protein product is CASSYFNRGMNTEAFF.

The chain links TRBV11-2 to TRBJ2-7; perhaps TRBD1 as D (6 bases). With 3 bases removed from V and 2 bases from J, the gap between germline ends came to 11 bases. This CDR3 region has 14 residues. Per the germline V gene, CDR1 is SGHAT and CDR2 is FQNNGV. The DNA for the CDR3 is TGTGCCAGCAGCTTCCGGGACACCGCCTACGAGCAGTACTTC. Its protein is CASSFRDTAYEQYF.

V gene TRBV14 combines with J gene TRBJ2-1, with D tentatively TRBD2 (6 bases). Germline CDR1 and CDR2: SGHDN and FVKESK. Trimming took off 4 bases at V and 12 bases at J, with 16 bases between the two ends. CDR3 length: 13 residues. Here the CDR3 DNA reads TGTGCCAGCAGCCGAGAATGGAGGGGTGGGCAGTTCTTC. This gives the protein CASSREWRGGQFF.

The rearrangement links TRBV19 to TRBJ1-3; D ambiguous. Looked up from germline, CDR1 is LNHDA and CDR2 is SQIVND (reference sequence). The V gene lost 5 bases and the J gene lost 0 bases, with 14 bases spanning the gap. There are 16 residues in the CDR3. This CDR3 reads CASSWRGIVSGNTIYF. CDR3 in DNA: TGTGCCAGTAGTTGGAGAGGGATTGTCTCTGGAAACACCATATATTTT.

The chain has TRBV7-9 and TRBJ2-5; no firm D call. The CDR3 spans 15 residues. The V end lost 3 bases, the J end lost 2 bases, and 13 bases lay between the germline ends. Germline V gives CDR1 SEHNR, CDR2 FQNEAQ (reference sequence). CDR3 sequence reads: CASSFYRQPQETQYF. As DNA, the CDR3 is TGTGCCAGCAGCTTCTATCGCCAACCACAAGAGACCCAGTACTTC.

The chain combines TRBV2 with TRBJ2-1; a weak D match, TRBD2 (5 bases). This CDR3 has 14 residues. Looked up from germline, CDR1 is SNHLY and CDR2 is FYNNEI. V was cut by 4 bases and J by 6 bases, with 13 bases left in between. DNA of the CDR3: TGTGCCAGCAGTGGGCTCTCACGGGGCAATGAGCAGTTCTTC. It specifies CASSGLSRGNEQFF.

Only one count was recorded for this clone. This sample includes further DNA sequences coding for the same CDR3. The chain uses TRBV10-3 and TRBJ2-3; D is unresolved. Germline lookup yields CDR1 ENHRY and CDR2 SYGVKD. This CDR3 has 11 residues. V shed 4 bases and J shed 3 bases, with 2 bases lying between them. CDR3 loop: CAISVTDTQYF. In DNA form, the CDR3 reads TGTGCCATCAGTGTTACAGATACGCAGTATTTT.

This clone was observed a few times. The chain links TRBV5-4 to TRBJ1-1, with D unresolved. V was trimmed by 1 base and J by 7 bases, leaving 8 bases between them. Germline V gene lookup returns CDR1 SGHNT and CDR2 YYREEE (reference sequence). CDR3 length: 12 amino acids. The CDR3 DNA reads as TGTGCCAGCAGCTTGATGGACGTTGAAGCTTTCTTT. Amino acid sequence: CASSLMDVEAFF.

The chain recombines TRBV7-2 with TRBJ2-3; no reliable D call. Germline V gives CDR1 SGHTA, CDR2 FQGNSA. V lost 2 bases and J 7 bases, leaving 4 bases between the germline ends. This CDR3 is built from 11 residues. The DNA for the CDR3 is TGTGCCAGCAGCTTAACGAATACGCAGTATTTT. It translates to CASSLTNTQYF.

This chain joins TRBV2 and TRBJ1-1; a possible D gene is TRBD1 (6 bases). V lost 6 bases and J lost 6, with 17 bases in between. The V gene's germline CDR1 is SNHLY and CDR2 FYNNEI. The CDR3 consists of 14 residues. DNA of the CDR3: TGTGCCAGCAGCCTGGAACAGGGACCACCTGAAGCTTTCTTT. This gives the protein CASSLEQGPPEAFF.